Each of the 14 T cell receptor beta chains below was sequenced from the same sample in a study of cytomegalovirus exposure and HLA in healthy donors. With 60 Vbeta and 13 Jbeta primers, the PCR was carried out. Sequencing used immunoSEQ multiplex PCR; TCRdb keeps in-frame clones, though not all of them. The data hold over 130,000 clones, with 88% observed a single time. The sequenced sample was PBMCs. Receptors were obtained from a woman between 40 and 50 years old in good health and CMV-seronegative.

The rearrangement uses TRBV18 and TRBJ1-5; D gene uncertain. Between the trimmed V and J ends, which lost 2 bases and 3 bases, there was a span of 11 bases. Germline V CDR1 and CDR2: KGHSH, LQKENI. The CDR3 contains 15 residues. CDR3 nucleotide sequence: TGTGCCAGCTCACCATCGAATACAGCCAATCAGCCCCAGCATTTT. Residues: CASSPSNTANQPQHF.

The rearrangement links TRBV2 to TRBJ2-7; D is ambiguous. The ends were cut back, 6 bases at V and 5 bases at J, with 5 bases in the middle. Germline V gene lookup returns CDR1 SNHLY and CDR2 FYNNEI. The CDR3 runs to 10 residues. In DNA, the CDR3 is TGTGCCAGCAGGGCAAACGAGCAGTACTTC. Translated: CASRANEQYF.

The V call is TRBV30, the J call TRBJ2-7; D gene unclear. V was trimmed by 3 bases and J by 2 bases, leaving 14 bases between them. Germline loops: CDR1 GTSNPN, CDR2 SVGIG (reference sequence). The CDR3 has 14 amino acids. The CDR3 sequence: CAWRSVRSAYEQYF. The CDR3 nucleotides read TGTGCCTGGAGGTCAGTACGGAGCGCCTACGAGCAGTACTTC.

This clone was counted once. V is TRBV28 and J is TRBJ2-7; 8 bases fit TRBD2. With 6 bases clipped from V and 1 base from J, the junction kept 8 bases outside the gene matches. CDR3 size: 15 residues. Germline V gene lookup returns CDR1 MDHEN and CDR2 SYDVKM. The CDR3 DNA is TGTGCCAGCAGCCCCGGGGGGGGAGGGTCCTACGAGCAGTACTTC. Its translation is CASSPGGGGSYEQYF. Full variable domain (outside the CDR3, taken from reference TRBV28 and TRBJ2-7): DVKVTQSSRYLVKRTGEKVFLECVQDMDHENMFWYRQDPGLGLRLIYFSYDVKMKEKGDIPEGYSVSREKKERFSLILESASTNQTSMYLCASSPGGGGSYEQYFGPGTRLTVT.

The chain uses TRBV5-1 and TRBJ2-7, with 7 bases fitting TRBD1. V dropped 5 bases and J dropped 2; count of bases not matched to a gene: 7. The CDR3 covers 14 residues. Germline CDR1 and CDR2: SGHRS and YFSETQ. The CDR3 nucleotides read TGCGCCAGCAGGCCTCAGACAGGGACCTACGAGCAGTACTTC. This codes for CASRPQTGTYEQYF.

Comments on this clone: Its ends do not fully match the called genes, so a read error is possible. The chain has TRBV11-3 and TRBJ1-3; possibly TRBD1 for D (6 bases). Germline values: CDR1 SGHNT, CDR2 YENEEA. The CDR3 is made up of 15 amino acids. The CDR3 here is CASSLQGPSGNAIYF. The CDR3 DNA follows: TGTGCCAGCAGCTTACAGGGGCCCTCTGGAAACGCCATATATTTT. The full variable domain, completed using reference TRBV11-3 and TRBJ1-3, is EAGVVQSPRYKIIEKKQPVAFWCNPISGHNTLYWYLQNLGQGPELLIRYENEEAVDDSQLPKDRFSAERLKGVDSTLKIQPAELGDSAVYLCASSLQGPSGNAIYFGEGSWLTVV.

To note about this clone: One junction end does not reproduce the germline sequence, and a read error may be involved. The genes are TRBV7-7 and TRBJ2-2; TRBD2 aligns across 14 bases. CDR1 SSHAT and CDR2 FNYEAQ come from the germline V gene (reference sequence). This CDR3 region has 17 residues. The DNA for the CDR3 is TGTGCTAGCAGCTGGGGACTAGCGGGAGTAGGAGCCGGGGAGCTGTTTTTT. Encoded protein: CASSWGLAGVGAGELFF. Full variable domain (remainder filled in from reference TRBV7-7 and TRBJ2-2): GAGVSQSPRYKVTKRGQDVTLRCDPISSHATLYWYQQALGQGPEFLTYFNYEAQPDKSGLPSDRFSAERPEGSISTLTIQRTEQRDSAMYRCASSWGLAGVGAGELFFGEGSRLTVL.

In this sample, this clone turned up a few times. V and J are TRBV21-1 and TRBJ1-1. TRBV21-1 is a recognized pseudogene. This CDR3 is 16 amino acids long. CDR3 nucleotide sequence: TGTGCCAGCAGCAAAGCCCGGGGGAAGGGTTTCACTGAAGCTTTCTTT. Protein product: CASSKARGKGFTEAFF.

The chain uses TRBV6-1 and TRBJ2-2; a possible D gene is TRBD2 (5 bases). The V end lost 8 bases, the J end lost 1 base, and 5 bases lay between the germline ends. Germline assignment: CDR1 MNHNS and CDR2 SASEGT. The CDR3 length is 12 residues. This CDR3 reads CASGGNTGELFF. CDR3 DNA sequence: TGTGCCAGCGGAGGGAACACCGGGGAGCTGTTTTTT.

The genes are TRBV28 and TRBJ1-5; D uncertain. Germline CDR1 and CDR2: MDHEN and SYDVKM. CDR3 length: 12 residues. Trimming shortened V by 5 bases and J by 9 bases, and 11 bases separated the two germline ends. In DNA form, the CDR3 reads TGTGCCAGCAGTCTTAGACACCGGCCCCAGCATTTT. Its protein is CASSLRHRPQHF.

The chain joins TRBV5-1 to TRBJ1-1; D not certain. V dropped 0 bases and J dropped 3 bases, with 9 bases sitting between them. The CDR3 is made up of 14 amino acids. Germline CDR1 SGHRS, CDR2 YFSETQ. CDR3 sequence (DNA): TGCGCCAGCAGCTTGGGGCAGGTCTACACTGAAGCTTTCTTT. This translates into CASSLGQVYTEAFF.

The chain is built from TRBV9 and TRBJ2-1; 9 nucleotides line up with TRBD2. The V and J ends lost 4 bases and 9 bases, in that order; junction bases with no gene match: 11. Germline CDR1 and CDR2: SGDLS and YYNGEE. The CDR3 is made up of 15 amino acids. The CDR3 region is CASSPQAGGGSEQFF. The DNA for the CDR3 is TGTGCCAGCAGCCCCCAAGCGGGAGGTGGAAGTGAGCAGTTCTTC.

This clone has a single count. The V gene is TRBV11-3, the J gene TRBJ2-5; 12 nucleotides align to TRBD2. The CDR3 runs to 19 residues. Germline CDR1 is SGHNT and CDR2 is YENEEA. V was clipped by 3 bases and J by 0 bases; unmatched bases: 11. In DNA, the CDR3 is TGTGCCAGCAGCTTCGGTCGACAGCTAGCGGGAGGGAACCAAGAGACCCAGTACTTC. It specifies CASSFGRQLAGGNQETQYF.

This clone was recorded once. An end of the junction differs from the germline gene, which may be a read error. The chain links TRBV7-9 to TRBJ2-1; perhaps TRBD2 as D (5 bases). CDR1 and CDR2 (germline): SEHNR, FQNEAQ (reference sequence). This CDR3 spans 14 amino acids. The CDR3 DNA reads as TGTTCCAGCAGCTTAGAAGAAGAGGGCAATGAGCAGTTCTTC. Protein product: CSSSLEEEGNEQFF.